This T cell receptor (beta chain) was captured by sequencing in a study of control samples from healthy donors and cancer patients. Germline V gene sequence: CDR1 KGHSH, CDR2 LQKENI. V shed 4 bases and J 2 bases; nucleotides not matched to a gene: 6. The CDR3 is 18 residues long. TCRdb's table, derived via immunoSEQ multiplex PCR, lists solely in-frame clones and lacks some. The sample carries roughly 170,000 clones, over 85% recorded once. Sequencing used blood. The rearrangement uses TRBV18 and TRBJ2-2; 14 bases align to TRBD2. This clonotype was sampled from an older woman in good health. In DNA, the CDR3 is TGTGCCAGCTCACGACGAGGGACTAGCGGGGGCAACACCGGGGAGCTGTTTTTT. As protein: CASSRRGTSGGNTGELFF.